This T cell receptor beta chain was identified in a study of blood T cells in healthy people across ages. Germline loops: CDR1 LGHNA, CDR2 YNFKEQ. V dropped 0 bases and J dropped 4 bases, with 18 bases sitting between them. The CDR3 is 17 residues long. The second PCR ran about 6 to 12 cycles with a sample-barcoded 5' primer and J-beta primers. TCRdb reanalysed the 5' RACE reads using MiXCR and keeps one entry per CDR3 protein. The sample has over 500,000 distinct CDR3 sequences, around 50% seen once; the top ten hold about 13%. This clonotype was found many times. What was sequenced was blood. The V call is TRBV4-2, the J call TRBJ2-5; possibly TRBD2 for D (6 bases). The sequence was collected from a woman at least 80 years old in good health. CDR3: CASSQDSVGTLRETQYF. The CDR3, as DNA: TGTGCCAGCAGCCAAGATTCGGTCGGGACTTTACGAGAGACCCAGTACTTC.